The next 31 T cell receptor beta chains were all read from a single sample in a study of blood T cell repertoires in COVID-19. Some clones are missing from TCRdb's copy, which holds only in-frame ones; the method was immunoSEQ multiplex PCR. The data contain roughly 180,000 clones, 70% to 90% of them seen just once; the ten biggest clones take up 3.5% to 5%. Input material: peripheral blood. The origin of the receptors is a woman aged 25 to 39 with acute or convalescent COVID-19.

The gene calls are TRBV5-4 and TRBJ2-3; unclear D gene. Germline CDR1 SGHNT, CDR2 YYREEE (reference sequence). V was shortened by 2 bases and J by 1 base, with 8 bases between the two germline ends. The CDR3 is 14 amino acids. The CDR3 reads CASSLSTGTDTQYF. Here the CDR3 DNA reads TGTGCCAGCAGCTTATCCACTGGCACAGATACGCAGTATTTT. The complete variable domain, with remaining parts taken from reference TRBV5-4 and TRBJ2-3, reads ETGVTQSPTHLIKTRGQQVTLRCSSQSGHNTVSWYQQALGQGPQFIFQYYREEENGRGNFPPRFSGLQFPNYSSELNVNALELDDSALYLCASSLSTGTDTQYFGPGTRLTVL.

Only one count was recorded for this clone. The V call is TRBV20-1, the J call TRBJ1-5; a possible D gene is TRBD1 (5 bases). Germline V CDR1 and CDR2: DFQATT, SNEGSKA (reference sequence). V lost 3 bases, J lost 4 bases, and 10 bases lay in between. The CDR3 runs to 13 residues. This CDR3 is CSASGAANQPQHF. The DNA of the CDR3 is TGCAGTGCTAGTGGGGCAGCTAATCAGCCCCAGCATTTT.

V and J are TRBV9 and TRBJ2-1, with 10 nucleotides matching TRBD2. Unmatched junction bases numbered 5, after V lost 2 bases and J lost 6 bases. This CDR3 is built from 15 residues. The V gene's germline CDR1 is SGDLS and CDR2 YYNGEE. The CDR3 nucleotides read TGTGCCAGCAGCGTCCCCCTAGCGGGAGTCAATGAGCAGTTCTTC. This sequence encodes CASSVPLAGVNEQFF.

This chain uses TRBV6-5 with TRBJ1-1; D may be TRBD1 (6 bases). The CDR3 covers 14 residues. V lost 5 bases and J 5 bases, leaving 15 bases between the germline ends. Germline V lookup: CDR1 MNHEY, CDR2 SVGAGI. In nucleotides, the CDR3 is TGTGCCAGCAGTACAAAAGGGGGAAGTACTGAAGCTTTCTTT. It translates to CASSTKGGSTEAFF.

This chain links TRBV3-1 (or the pseudogene TRBV3-2) with TRBJ2-7, with a weak D call TRBD2 (6 bases). Germline lookup yields CDR1 LGHDT and CDR2 YNNKEL (reference sequence). V was clipped by 1 base and J by 4 bases, with 14 bases between them. The CDR3 runs to 15 residues. CDR3 in DNA: TGTGCCAGCAGCCAAGCGGGAGCTTTGTTATACGAGCAGTACTTC. Encoded protein: CASSQAGALLYEQYF.

This clone was counted only a few times. CDR3 bases: TGTGCCAGCAGTGGCGGGTGGATGAACACTGAAGCTTTCTTT. Residues: CASSGGWMNTEAFF. The chain joins TRBV2 to TRBJ1-1; D is unresolved. V shed 4 bases and J shed 0 bases, with 9 bases lying between them. The germline gives CDR1 SNHLY, CDR2 FYNNEI. The CDR3 is made up of 14 amino acids. The variable domain in full, completed from reference TRBV2 and TRBJ1-1, reads EPEVTQTPSHQVTQMGQEVILRCVPISNHLYFYWYRQILGQKVEFLVSFYNNEISEKSEIFDDQFSVERPDGSNFTLKIRSTKLEDSAMYFCASSGGWMNTEAFFGQGTRLTVV.

This clone was counted only a few times. The chain's CDR3 is CASSVGTGNTIYF. CDR3 sequence (DNA): TGTGCCAGCAGCGTAGGGACAGGAAACACCATATATTTT. The chain carries TRBV9 and TRBJ1-3; weak D call: TRBD1 (5 bases). Per germline, CDR1 SGDLS and CDR2 YYNGEE. V lost 0 bases, J lost 4 bases, and 5 bases lay in between. The CDR3 extends over 13 amino acids.

V usage is TRBV5-4 and J usage is TRBJ1-2, with TRBD1 matching over 7 bases. Trimming removed 4 bases from V and 4 bases from J; junction bases left unmatched: 10. Germline V CDR1 and CDR2: SGHNT, YYREEE (reference sequence). The CDR3 has 15 amino acids. Here the CDR3 reads CASSEGTGTAYGYTF. The CDR3 nucleotides read TGTGCCAGCAGCGAGGGGACCGGGACAGCCTATGGCTACACCTTC.

The J gene is TRBJ2-5, the V gene TRBV7-2; TRBD2 matches 8 bases. Trimming at V came to 1 base and at J to 4 bases, leaving 5 bases not matched to a gene. This CDR3 region has 15 residues. CDR1 is SGHTA, CDR2 FQGNSA, per germline. The CDR3 loop is CASSLGGSGGETQYF. DNA of the CDR3: TGTGCCAGCAGCTTAGGCGGGAGCGGGGGAGAGACCCAGTACTTC.

The chain recombines TRBV7-2 with TRBJ2-7; no firm D call. Germline CDR1 SGHTA, CDR2 FQGNSA. The CDR3 is 13 residues long. Trimming took 5 bases from V and 6 from J, leaving 14 bases between them. The CDR3 nucleotides are TGTGCCAGCAGCCCCCTAACCCTACGCGAGCAGTACTTC. Translation gives CASSPLTLREQYF.

The rearrangement joins TRBV18 to TRBJ2-7; 10 positions match TRBD2. Germline V gene lookup returns CDR1 KGHSH and CDR2 LQKENI. V shed 3 bases and J 0 bases; nucleotides not matched to a gene: 11. The CDR3 is 18 residues long. CDR3: CASSPGLAPIRGSYEQYF. In nucleotides, the CDR3 is TGTGCCAGCTCACCGGGACTAGCGCCGATAAGGGGCTCCTACGAGCAGTACTTC.

J is TRBJ2-7 and V is TRBV4-2, with 9 bases aligning to TRBD2. V lost 0 bases, J lost 12 bases, and 6 bases stayed unmatched. Germline V gene lookup returns CDR1 LGHNA and CDR2 YNFKEQ. The CDR3 sequence is 13 residues long. DNA for the CDR3: TGTGCCAGCAGCCAAGATCTAGTTAGCGGGAGGTACTTC. This gives the protein CASSQDLVSGRYF.

This sequence joins TRBV28 and TRBJ1-1; D is perhaps TRBD1 (5 bases). V lost 5 bases to trimming and J lost 1 base, with 17 bases between them. Germline CDR1 MDHEN, CDR2 SYDVKM. This CDR3 region has 16 residues. The CDR3 loop reads CASSLSRGTGNTEAFF. CDR3 bases: TGTGCCAGCAGTCTTTCACGGGGGACGGGGAACACTGAAGCTTTCTTT.

J is TRBJ2-7 and V is TRBV6-5; the match to TRBD2 covers 8 bases. This CDR3 region has 13 residues. V was clipped by 6 bases and J by 2 bases; unmatched bases: 3. The germline V gene has CDR1 MNHEY and CDR2 SVGAGI. This chain's CDR3 is CASRQGLAYEQYF. CDR3 DNA: TGTGCCAGCAGACAGGGACTAGCCTACGAGCAGTACTTC.

This chain joins TRBV27 and TRBJ1-1, with 12 bases aligning to TRBD1. V lost 6 bases to trimming and J lost 2 bases; unmatched junction nucleotides: 4. Germline lookup yields CDR1 MNHEY and CDR2 SMNVEV (reference sequence). CDR3 length: 15 residues. The CDR3 nucleotides read TGTGCCAGCAGGGGACAGGGGGCCTTAAACACTGAAGCTTTCTTT. This translates into CASRGQGALNTEAFF.

This clone has a single count. This chain joins TRBV28 and TRBJ1-5; D is possibly TRBD1 (5 bases). V was cut by 4 bases and J by 4 bases, with 14 bases left in between. Germline CDR1 is MDHEN and CDR2 is SYDVKM. This CDR3 spans 15 amino acids. CDR3 sequence (DNA): TGTGCCAGCAGTTCTGGGATGGGGGGGAATCAGCCCCAGCATTTT. It codes for CASSSGMGGNQPQHF.

The chain is built from TRBV15 and TRBJ2-6; 9 nucleotides match TRBD1. This CDR3 has 15 amino acids. J gave up 2 bases and V 7 bases, and 3 bases lay outside the gene matches. CDR1 LNHNV and CDR2 YYDKDF come from the germline V gene (reference sequence). CDR3 coding DNA: TGTGCCACCAAGAGACAGGGGGCTGGGGCCAACGTCCTGACTTTC. This encodes CATKRQGAGANVLTF.

V usage is TRBV5-4 and J usage is TRBJ2-7; 7 nucleotides match TRBD1. This CDR3 contains 15 residues. Trimming removed 4 bases from V and 0 bases from J; junction bases left unmatched: 7. Germline lookup yields CDR1 SGHNT and CDR2 YYREEE (reference sequence). The CDR3 sequence: CASSRTGSLSYEQYF. CDR3 coding DNA: TGTGCCAGCAGCCGGACAGGTTCGCTCTCCTACGAGCAGTACTTC. Full variable domain (rest looked up from reference TRBV5-4 and TRBJ2-7): ETGVTQSPTHLIKTRGQQVTLRCSSQSGHNTVSWYQQALGQGPQFIFQYYREEENGRGNFPPRFSGLQFPNYSSELNVNALELDDSALYLCASSRTGSLSYEQYFGPGTRLTVT.

CDR3 sequence: CASSYEGSGANVLTF. The DNA for the CDR3 is TGTGCCAGCAGTTACGAGGGTTCTGGGGCCAACGTCCTGACTTTC. The J gene is TRBJ2-6, the V gene TRBV6-5, with a possible D match to TRBD2 (5 bases). Germline values: CDR1 MNHEY, CDR2 SVGAGI. The CDR3 is 15 residues long. Trimming took off 2 bases at V and 1 base at J, with 6 bases between the two ends.

CDR3: CASRGELAGYEQYF. CDR3 DNA sequence: TGTGCCAGCCGGGGAGAACTAGCGGGTTACGAGCAGTACTTC. This rearrangement joins TRBV27 to TRBJ2-7; 9 bases agree with TRBD2. The CDR3 extends over 14 amino acids. J gave up 4 bases and V 8 bases, and 9 bases lay outside the gene matches. The germline CDR1 and CDR2 sequences are MNHEY and SMNVEV (reference sequence).

This clone was counted a single time. V gene TRBV7-9 combines with J gene TRBJ2-6; D gene ambiguous. Deletions cut 5 bases from V and 0 bases from J, with 5 bases between. CDR1 and CDR2 from the germline V gene are SEHNR and FQNEAQ (reference sequence). The CDR3 is made up of 14 amino acids. The CDR3 is CASSDNSGANVLTF. Written as DNA, the CDR3 is TGTGCCAGCAGCGACAACTCTGGGGCCAACGTCCTGACTTTC.

This chain uses TRBV5-1 with TRBJ2-7; D possibly corresponds to TRBD2 (5 bases). CDR1 and CDR2 from the germline V gene are SGHRS and YFSETQ. The CDR3 contains 12 residues. V was clipped by 6 bases and J by 3 bases, with 10 bases between them. In nucleotides, the CDR3 is TGCGCCAGCACAGACGGGAACTACGAGCAGTACTTC. As protein: CASTDGNYEQYF.

The rearrangement joins TRBV28 to TRBJ1-4; D ambiguous. The germline CDR1 and CDR2 sequences are MDHEN and SYDVKM. The CDR3 is made up of 14 amino acids. V dropped 4 bases and J dropped 10 bases, with 16 bases sitting between them. In DNA, the CDR3 is TGTGCCAGCAGTTCCCCGACGGAGGGAAGAAAACTGTTTTTT. Residues: CASSSPTEGRKLFF.

This chain connects TRBV7-9 to TRBJ1-1, with a possible D match to TRBD1 (5 bases). Trimming left V 0 bases short and J 5 bases short, with 13 bases between. The CDR3 extends over 15 amino acids. Per germline, CDR1 SEHNR and CDR2 FQNEAQ (reference sequence). The CDR3 sequence is CASSLAGGRGTEAFF. The CDR3, as DNA: TGTGCCAGCAGCTTAGCGGGGGGGAGAGGGACTGAAGCTTTCTTT.

The V and J genes are TRBV7-9 and TRBJ2-3, with D tentatively TRBD2 (6 bases). Germline V gene data show CDR1 as SEHNR and CDR2 as FQNEAQ (reference sequence). V lost 4 bases, J lost 6 bases, and 14 bases lay in between. CDR3 length: 14 amino acids. CDR3 bases: TGTGCCAGCAGCTATATCGGGGGAGATGATACGCAGTATTTT. Its translation: CASSYIGGDDTQYF.

This clone was detected only a few times. The V call is TRBV24-1, the J call TRBJ2-1; TRBD2 is a possible D gene (5 bases). Germline V lookup: CDR1 KGHDR, CDR2 SFDVKD. Trimming shortened V by 2 bases and J by 10 bases, and 14 bases separated the two germline ends. The CDR3 loop spans 14 amino acids. In DNA, the CDR3 is TGTGCCACCAGTGATTCGGACGAGGGCGACGAGCAGTTCTTC. It encodes CATSDSDEGDEQFF.

The chain is built from TRBV20-1 and TRBJ2-1; 10 positions agree with TRBD2. Germline-derived CDR1 and CDR2 are DFQATT and SNEGSKA (reference sequence). V lost 7 bases to trimming and J lost 9 bases; unmatched junction nucleotides: 15. The CDR3 length is 15 residues. The CDR3 loop reads CSVSSSAGGYGEQFF. The CDR3 DNA sequence: TGCAGTGTTAGTTCTTCAGCGGGAGGGTACGGTGAGCAGTTCTTC.

The CDR3 protein is CASSVVAGGYNEQFF. CDR3 nucleotides: TGTGCCAGCAGCGTAGTGGCGGGAGGGTACAATGAGCAGTTCTTC. The genes are TRBV9 and TRBJ2-1, with 9 bases fitting TRBD2. Germline V gene sequence: CDR1 SGDLS, CDR2 YYNGEE. With V trimmed by 0 bases and J by 4 bases, 2 bases remained unmatched. This CDR3 has 15 residues.

The V call is TRBV5-1, the J call TRBJ1-2; the match to TRBD1 covers 7 bases. This CDR3 is 14 amino acids long. The germline V gene has CDR1 SGHRS and CDR2 YFSETQ. V was pared by 0 bases and J by 5 bases, with 4 bases of the junction left unmatched. The CDR3 DNA reads as TGCGCCAGCAGCTTGGCGGCGACAGGGTATGGCTACACCTTC. It is translated as CASSLAATGYGYTF.

The chain couples TRBV7-8 to TRBJ1-6; a weak D match, TRBD1 (5 bases). V was clipped by 7 bases and J by 10 bases, with 23 bases between them. Germline assignment: CDR1 SGHVS and CDR2 FQNEAQ. This CDR3 spans 16 amino acids. The CDR3 DNA is TGTGCCAGCACCGCGGGGGGTTCTAATTCTAGATCACCCCTCCACTTT. It translates to CASTAGGSNSRSPLHF. Looking up the rest from reference TRBV7-8 and TRBJ1-6 gives the full variable domain: GAGVSQSPRYKVAKRGQDVALRCDPISGHVSLFWYQQALGQGPEFLTYFQNEAQLDKSGLPSDRFFAERPEGSVSTLKIQRTQQEDSAVYLCASTAGGSNSRSPLHFGNGTRLTVT.

The V gene is TRBV13, the J gene TRBJ2-1, with 7 bases matching TRBD2. Losses at the gene ends were 7 bases for V and 7 bases for J; bases not matched to a gene: 22. This CDR3 region has 18 residues. The germline CDR1 and CDR2 sequences are PRHDT and FYEKMQ (reference sequence). CDR3 DNA: TGTGCCAGCACTCGGGGGAGGGCTAGTCGAGAGCCGAAAAATGAGCAGTTCTTC. The encoded protein is CASTRGRASREPKNEQFF.